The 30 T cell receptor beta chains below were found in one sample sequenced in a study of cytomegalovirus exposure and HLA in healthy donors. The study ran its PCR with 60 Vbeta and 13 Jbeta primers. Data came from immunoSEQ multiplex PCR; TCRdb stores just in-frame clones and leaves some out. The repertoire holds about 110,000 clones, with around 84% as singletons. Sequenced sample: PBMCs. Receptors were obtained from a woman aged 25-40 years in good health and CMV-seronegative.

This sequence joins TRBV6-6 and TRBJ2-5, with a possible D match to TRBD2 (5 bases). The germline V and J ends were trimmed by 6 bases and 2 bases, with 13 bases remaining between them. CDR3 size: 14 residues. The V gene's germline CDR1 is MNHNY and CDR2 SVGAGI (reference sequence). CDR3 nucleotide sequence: TGTGCCAGCAGCATAGGCGGGCCTCAAGAGACCCAGTACTTC. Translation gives CASSIGGPQETQYF.

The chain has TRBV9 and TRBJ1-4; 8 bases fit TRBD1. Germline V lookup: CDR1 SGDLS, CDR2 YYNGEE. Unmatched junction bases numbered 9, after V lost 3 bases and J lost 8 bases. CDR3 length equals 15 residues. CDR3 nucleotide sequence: TGTGCCAGCAGCGCTACCCCCGGACAGGGCGAAAAACTGTTTTTT. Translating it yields CASSATPGQGEKLFF.

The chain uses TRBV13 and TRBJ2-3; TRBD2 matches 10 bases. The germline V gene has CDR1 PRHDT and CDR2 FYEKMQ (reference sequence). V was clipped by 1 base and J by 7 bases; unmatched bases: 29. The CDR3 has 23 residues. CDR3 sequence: CASSLEGLAGAFQHPFGTNTQYF. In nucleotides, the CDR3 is TGTGCCAGCAGCTTAGAGGGGCTAGCGGGGGCGTTCCAACACCCCTTCGGCACCAATACGCAGTATTTT.

Here the CDR3 DNA reads TGTGCCAGTAGTACAACGCGGTGGGATTCACCCCTCCACTTT. Translating it yields CASSTTRWDSPLHF. The chain recombines TRBV19 with TRBJ1-6; D unresolved. The CDR3 loop spans 14 amino acids. CDR1 and CDR2 from the germline V gene are LNHDA and SQIVND (reference sequence). V shed 4 bases and J shed 8 bases, with 12 bases lying between them.

The CDR3 protein is CASNESGDTEAFF. The CDR3 nucleotides read TGCGCCAGCAACGAGTCGGGTGACACTGAAGCTTTCTTT. The gene calls are TRBV5-1 and TRBJ1-1; D uncertain. V was clipped by 6 bases and J by 3 bases, with 12 bases between them. Per the germline V gene, CDR1 is SGHRS and CDR2 is YFSETQ. The CDR3 is made up of 13 amino acids.

DNA for the CDR3: TGTGCCAGCAGTCCGAGATTGGGGGGCTCTGGAAACACCATATATTTT. It specifies CASSPRLGGSGNTIYF. The chain couples TRBV28 to TRBJ1-3, with D perhaps matching TRBD1 (5 bases). There are 16 residues in the CDR3. Trimming cost V 5 bases and J 0 bases, with 14 bases left between them. Germline V gene lookup returns CDR1 MDHEN and CDR2 SYDVKM. Together with reference TRBV28 and TRBJ1-3, the CDR3 gives the full variable domain: DVKVTQSSRYLVKRTGEKVFLECVQDMDHENMFWYRQDPGLGLRLIYFSYDVKMKEKGDIPEGYSVSREKKERFSLILESASTNQTSMYLCASSPRLGGSGNTIYFGEGSWLTVV.

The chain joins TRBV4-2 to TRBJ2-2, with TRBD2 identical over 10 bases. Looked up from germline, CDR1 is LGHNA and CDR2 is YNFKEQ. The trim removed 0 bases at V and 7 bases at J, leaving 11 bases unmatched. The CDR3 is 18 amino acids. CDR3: CASSQDIRAGGQGGELFF. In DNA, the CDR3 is TGTGCCAGCAGCCAAGATATAAGAGCGGGGGGGCAGGGCGGGGAGCTGTTTTTT.

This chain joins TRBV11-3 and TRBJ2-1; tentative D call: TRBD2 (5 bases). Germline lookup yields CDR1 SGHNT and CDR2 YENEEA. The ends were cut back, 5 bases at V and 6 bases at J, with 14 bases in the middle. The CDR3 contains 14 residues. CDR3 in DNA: TGTGCCAGCAGCCCAGGAGGCTCCAGCAATGAGCAGTTCTTC. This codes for CASSPGGSSNEQFF.

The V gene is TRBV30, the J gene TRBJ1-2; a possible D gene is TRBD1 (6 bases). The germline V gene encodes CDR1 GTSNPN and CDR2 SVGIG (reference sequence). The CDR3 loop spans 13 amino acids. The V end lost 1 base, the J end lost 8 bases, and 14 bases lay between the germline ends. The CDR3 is CAWSGTGFGGYTF. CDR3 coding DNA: TGTGCCTGGAGTGGTACAGGGTTCGGCGGCTACACCTTC.

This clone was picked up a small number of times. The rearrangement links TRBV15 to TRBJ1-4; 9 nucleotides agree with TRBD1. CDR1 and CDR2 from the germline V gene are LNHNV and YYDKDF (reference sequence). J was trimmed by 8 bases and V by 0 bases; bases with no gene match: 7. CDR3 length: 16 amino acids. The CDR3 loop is CATSRDPGQGYEKLFF. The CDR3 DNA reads TGTGCCACCAGCAGAGATCCGGGACAGGGTTACGAAAAACTGTTTTTT.

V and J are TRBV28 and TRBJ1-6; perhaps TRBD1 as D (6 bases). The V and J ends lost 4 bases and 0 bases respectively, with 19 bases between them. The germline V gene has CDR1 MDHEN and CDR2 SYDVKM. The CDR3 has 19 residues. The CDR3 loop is CASSSAEYRESSYNSPLHF. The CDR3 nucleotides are TGTGCCAGCAGTTCCGCCGAGTACAGGGAAAGCTCCTATAATTCACCCCTCCACTTT.

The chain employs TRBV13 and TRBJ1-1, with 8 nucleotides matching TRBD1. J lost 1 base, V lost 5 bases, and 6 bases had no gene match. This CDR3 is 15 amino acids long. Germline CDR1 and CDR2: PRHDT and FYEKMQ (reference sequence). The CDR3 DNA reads TGTGCCAGCAGCCTACGGACAGGGAAGAACACTGAAGCTTTCTTT. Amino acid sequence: CASSLRTGKNTEAFF.

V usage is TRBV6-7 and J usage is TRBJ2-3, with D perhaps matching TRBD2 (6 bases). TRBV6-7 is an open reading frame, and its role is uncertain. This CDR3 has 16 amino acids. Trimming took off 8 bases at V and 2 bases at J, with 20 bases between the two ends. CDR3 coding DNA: TGTGCCAGCGGTGGGACTTCGCCCTTCCTCACAGATACGCAGTATTTT. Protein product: CASGGTSPFLTDTQYF.

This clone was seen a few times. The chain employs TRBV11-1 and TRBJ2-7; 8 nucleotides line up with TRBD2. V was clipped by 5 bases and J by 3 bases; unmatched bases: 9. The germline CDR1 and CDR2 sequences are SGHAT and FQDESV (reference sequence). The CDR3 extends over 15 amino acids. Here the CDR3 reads CASSRSGGTYYEQYF. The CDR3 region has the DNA TGTGCCAGCAGCCGATCGGGAGGGACATACTACGAGCAGTACTTC.

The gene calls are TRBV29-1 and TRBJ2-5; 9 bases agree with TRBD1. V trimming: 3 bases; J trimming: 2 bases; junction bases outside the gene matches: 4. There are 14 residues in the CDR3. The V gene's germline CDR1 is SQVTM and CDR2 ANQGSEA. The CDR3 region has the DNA TGCAGCGTTGAGACAGGGGGTTGGCAAGAGACCCAGTACTTC. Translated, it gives CSVETGGWQETQYF. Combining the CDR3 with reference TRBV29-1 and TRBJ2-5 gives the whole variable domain SAVISQKPSRDICQRGTSLTIQCQVDSQVTMMFWYRQQPGQSLTLIATANQGSEATYESGFVIDKFPISRPNLTFSTLTVSNMSPEDSSIYLCSVETGGWQETQYFGPGTRLLVL.

The CDR3, as DNA: TGTGCCAGCAGCGCTCCCACTAGGACAGGAAGCCCCTACGAGCAGTACTTC. Its protein product is CASSAPTRTGSPYEQYF. The rearrangement joins TRBV7-8 to TRBJ2-7, with 7 bases that match TRBD1. The V gene end was trimmed by 5 bases and the J gene end by 2 bases; junction bases not matched to a gene: 15. Germline V lookup: CDR1 SGHVS, CDR2 FQNEAQ. This CDR3 is 17 amino acids long.

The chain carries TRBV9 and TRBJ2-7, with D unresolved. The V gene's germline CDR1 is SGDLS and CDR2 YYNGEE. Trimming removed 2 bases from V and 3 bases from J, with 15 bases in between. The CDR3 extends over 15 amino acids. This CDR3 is CASSVDSTIVYEQYF. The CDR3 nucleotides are TGTGCCAGCAGCGTCGACTCCACAATTGTCTACGAGCAGTACTTC. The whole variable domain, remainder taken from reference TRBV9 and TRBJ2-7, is DSGVTQTPKHLITATGQRVTLRCSPRSGDLSVYWYQQSLDQGLQFLIQYYNGEERAKGNILERFSAQQFPDLHSELNLSSLELGDSALYFCASSVDSTIVYEQYFGPGTRLTVT.

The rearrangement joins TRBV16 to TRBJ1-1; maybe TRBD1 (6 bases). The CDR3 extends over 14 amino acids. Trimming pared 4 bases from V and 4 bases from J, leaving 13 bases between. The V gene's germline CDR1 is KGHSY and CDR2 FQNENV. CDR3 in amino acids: CASSRRQVGTEAFF. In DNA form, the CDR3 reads TGTGCCAGCAGCCGAAGACAGGTGGGCACTGAAGCTTTCTTT.

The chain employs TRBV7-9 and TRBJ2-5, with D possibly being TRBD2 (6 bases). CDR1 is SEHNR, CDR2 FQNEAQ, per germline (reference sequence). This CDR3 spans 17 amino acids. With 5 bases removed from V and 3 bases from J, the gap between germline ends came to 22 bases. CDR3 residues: CASSPRLSTGDKETQYF. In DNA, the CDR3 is TGTGCCAGCAGCCCCCGGCTGAGTACGGGGGATAAAGAGACCCAGTACTTC. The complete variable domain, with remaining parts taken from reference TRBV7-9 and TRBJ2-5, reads DTGVSQNPRHKITKRGQNVTFRCDPISEHNRLYWYRQTLGQGPEFLTYFQNEAQLEKSRLLSDRFSAERPKGSFSTLEIQRTEQGDSAMYLCASSPRLSTGDKETQYFGPGTRLLVL.

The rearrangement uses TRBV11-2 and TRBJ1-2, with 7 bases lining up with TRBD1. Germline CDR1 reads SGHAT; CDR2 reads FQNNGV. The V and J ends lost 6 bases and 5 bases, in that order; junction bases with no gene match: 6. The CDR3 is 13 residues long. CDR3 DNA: TGTGCCAGCAGTTTACAGGGGAAATATGGCTACACCTTC. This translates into CASSLQGKYGYTF.

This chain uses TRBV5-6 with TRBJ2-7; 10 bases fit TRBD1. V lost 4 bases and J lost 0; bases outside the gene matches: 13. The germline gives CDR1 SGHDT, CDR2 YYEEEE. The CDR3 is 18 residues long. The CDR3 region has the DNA TGTGCCAGCAGCATCGTCCGGGACAGGGGCGGTACCTCCTACGAGCAGTACTTC. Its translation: CASSIVRDRGGTSYEQYF.

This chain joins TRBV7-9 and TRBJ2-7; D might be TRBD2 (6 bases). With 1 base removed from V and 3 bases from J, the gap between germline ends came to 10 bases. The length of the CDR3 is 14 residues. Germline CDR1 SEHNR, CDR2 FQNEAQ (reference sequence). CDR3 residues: CASSLDGTYYEQYF. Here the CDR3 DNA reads TGTGCCAGCAGCTTAGATGGGACTTACTACGAGCAGTACTTC.

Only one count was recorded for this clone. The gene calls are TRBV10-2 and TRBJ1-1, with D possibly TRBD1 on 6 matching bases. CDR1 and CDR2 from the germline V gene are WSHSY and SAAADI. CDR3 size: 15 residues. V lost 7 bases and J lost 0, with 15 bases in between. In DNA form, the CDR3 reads TGCGCCAGCAACGATCAGGGGCCGATGAACACTGAAGCTTTCTTT. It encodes CASNDQGPMNTEAFF.

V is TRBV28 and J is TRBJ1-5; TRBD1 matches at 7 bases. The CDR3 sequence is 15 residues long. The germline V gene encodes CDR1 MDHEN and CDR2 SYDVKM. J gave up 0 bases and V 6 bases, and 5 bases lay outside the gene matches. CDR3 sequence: CASSRGQHSNQPQHF. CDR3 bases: TGTGCCAGCAGCAGGGGACAGCATAGCAATCAGCCCCAGCATTTT.

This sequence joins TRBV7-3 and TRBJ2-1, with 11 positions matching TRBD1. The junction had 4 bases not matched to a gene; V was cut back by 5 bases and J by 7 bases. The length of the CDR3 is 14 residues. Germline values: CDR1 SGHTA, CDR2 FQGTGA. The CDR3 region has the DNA TGTGCCAGCAGCCATGGGACAGGGGGAAATGAGCAGTTCTTC. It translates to CASSHGTGGNEQFF.

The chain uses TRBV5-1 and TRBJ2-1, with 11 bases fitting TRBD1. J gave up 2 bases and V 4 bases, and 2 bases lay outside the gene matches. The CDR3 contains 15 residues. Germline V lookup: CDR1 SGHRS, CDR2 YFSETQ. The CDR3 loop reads CASSRTGGTYNEQFF. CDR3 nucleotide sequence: TGCGCCAGCAGCAGGACAGGGGGCACCTACAATGAGCAGTTCTTC.

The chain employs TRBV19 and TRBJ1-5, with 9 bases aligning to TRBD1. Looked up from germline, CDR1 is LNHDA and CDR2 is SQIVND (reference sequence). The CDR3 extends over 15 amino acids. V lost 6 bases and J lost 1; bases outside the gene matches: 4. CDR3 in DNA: TGTGCCAGTAGAAGGGACAGGGTGAGCAATCAGCCCCAGCATTTT. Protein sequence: CASRRDRVSNQPQHF.

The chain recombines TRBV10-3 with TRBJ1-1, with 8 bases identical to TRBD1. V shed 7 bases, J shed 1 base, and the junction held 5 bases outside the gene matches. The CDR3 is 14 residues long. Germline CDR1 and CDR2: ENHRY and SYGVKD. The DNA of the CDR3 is TGTGCCATCAAGCCCGGGACAGGGAACACTGAAGCTTTCTTT. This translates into CAIKPGTGNTEAFF.

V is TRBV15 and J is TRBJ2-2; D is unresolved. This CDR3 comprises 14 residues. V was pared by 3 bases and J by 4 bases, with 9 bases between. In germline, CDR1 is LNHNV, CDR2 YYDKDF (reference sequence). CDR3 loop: CATSRASSTGELFF. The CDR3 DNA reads TGTGCCACCAGCAGGGCTTCTAGCACCGGGGAGCTGTTTTTT.

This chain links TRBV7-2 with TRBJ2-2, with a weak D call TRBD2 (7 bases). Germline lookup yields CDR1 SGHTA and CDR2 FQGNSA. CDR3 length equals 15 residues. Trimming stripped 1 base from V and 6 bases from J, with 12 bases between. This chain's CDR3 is CASSLGGGGAGELFF. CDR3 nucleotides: TGTGCCAGCAGCTTAGGTGGAGGGGGGGCCGGGGAGCTGTTTTTT.